A selection of T cell receptor beta chains follows, all from one sample in a study of preoperative IRX-2 immunotherapy in early breast cancer. Some clones are missing from TCRdb's copy, which holds only in-frame ones; the method was immunoSEQ multiplex PCR. Among 2,000 to 2,500 clones, about 64% were seen once, and the ten largest hold about a tenth. Material: tumor tissue, obtained before IRX-2 immunotherapy. All receptors derive from a human donor with breast cancer. Both conserved end residues are part of each CDR3. D genes are given only for firm matches. The listing skips clone size in some rows; elsewhere it reads once, few, many or a size class.

V gene	D gene	clone size	J gene	CDR3 length	CDR3 DNA	CDR3 protein
TRBV11-3	TRBD1	NA	TRBJ2-1	15	TGTGCCAGCAGCTTTTCCGGGACAGGGTGGAATGAGCAGTTCTTC	CASSFSGTGWNEQFF
TRBV6-8	NA	NA	TRBJ1-1	14	TGTGCCAGCAGTACCCCTCCCGTGGACACTGAAGCTTTCTTT	CASSTPPVDTEAFF
TRBV11-3	NA	NA	TRBJ1-6	14	TGTGCCAGCAGCTTTGGAGGGCTGGGTTCACCCCTCCACTTT	CASSFGGLGSPLHF
TRBV11-3	TRBD2	NA	TRBJ2-7	17	TGTGCCAGCAGCTTAAGGGAAGGACCGGGACTACCCTACGAGCAGTACTTC	CASSLREGPGLPYEQYF
TRBV28	NA	NA	TRBJ1-5	12	TGTGCCAGCAGTACTCTGCTGGAGCCCCAGCATTTT	CASSTLLEPQHF
TRBV5-1	TRBD1	NA	TRBJ1-1	15	TGCGCCAGCAGCGAACGGACAGGGGGAGTTACTGAAGCTTTCTTT	CASSERTGGVTEAFF
TRBV23-1	NA	NA	TRBJ1-1	13	TGCGCCAGCAGCTCTCGGGAATATACTGAAGCTTTCTTT	CASSSREYTEAFF
TRBV6-8	NA	NA	TRBJ1-6	15	TGTGCCAGCAGTGCGTACCGGGACGGGGGATTCCCCCTCCACTTT	CASSAYRDGGFPLHF
TRBV11-3	TRBD2	few	TRBJ2-1	14	TGTGCTAGCAGCTTGGGACTAGCGGGGAATGAGCAGTTCTTC	CASSLGLAGNEQFF
TRBV7-1	NA	NA	TRBJ2-5	13	TGTGCCAGCAGCTCGGACTTGCAAGAGACCCAGTACTTC	CASSSDLQETQYF